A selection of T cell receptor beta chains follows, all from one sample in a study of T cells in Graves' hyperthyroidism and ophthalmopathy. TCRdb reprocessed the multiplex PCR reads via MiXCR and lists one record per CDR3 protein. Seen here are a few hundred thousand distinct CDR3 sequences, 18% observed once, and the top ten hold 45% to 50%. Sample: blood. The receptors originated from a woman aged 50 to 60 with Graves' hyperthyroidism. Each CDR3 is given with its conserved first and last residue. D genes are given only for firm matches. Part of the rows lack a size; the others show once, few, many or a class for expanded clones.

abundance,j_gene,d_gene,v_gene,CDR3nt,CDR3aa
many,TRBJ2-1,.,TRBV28,TGTGCCAGCAGTTTCCGCGAGCAGTTCTTC,CASSFREQFF
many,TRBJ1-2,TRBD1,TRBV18,TGTGCCAGCTCAGAGGACAGGGCTAACTATGGCTACACCTTC,CASSEDRANYGYTF
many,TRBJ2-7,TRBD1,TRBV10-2,TGCGCCAGCAGCGCCACCCGGGACAGAACCTACGAGCAGTACTTC,CASSATRDRTYEQYF
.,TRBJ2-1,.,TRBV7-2,TGTGCCAGCAGCCGGGGGGACAATAGGAATGAGCAGTTCTTC,CASSRGDNRNEQFF
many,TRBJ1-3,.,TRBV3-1,TGTGCCAGCAGCCAAGCACTCATCGGGACTACGGGCGGAAACACCATATATTTT,CASSQALIGTTGGNTIYF
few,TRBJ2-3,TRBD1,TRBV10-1,TGCGCCAGCAGTGAGGGGGGACAGGGGGCAGATACGCAGTATTTT,CASSEGGQGADTQYF
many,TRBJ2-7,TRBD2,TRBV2,TGTGCCAGCAGTGTGAGGGGAACTAGCGTTCACTACGAGCAGTACTTC,CASSVRGTSVHYEQYF
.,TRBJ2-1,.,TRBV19,TGTGCCAGTAGTATAGCTACTTCTTACAATGAGCAGTTCTTC,CASSIATSYNEQFF
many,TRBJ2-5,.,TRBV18,TGTGCCAGCTCACCTGGCGGTCGGAAGACCCAGTACTTC,CASSPGGRKTQYF
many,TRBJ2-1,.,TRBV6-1,TGTGCCAGCAGTGAAGGGGCAGGATCCTCGGATGAGCAGTTCTTC,CASSEGAGSSDEQFF
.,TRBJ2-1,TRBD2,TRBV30,TGTGCCTGGAACTTAGCGGGACGGGTTGAGCAGTTCTTC,CAWNLAGRVEQFF
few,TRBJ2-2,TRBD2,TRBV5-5,TGTGCCAGCAGCTTTCCGACGGGGGGGAACACCGGGGAGCTGTTTTTT,CASSFPTGGNTGELFF
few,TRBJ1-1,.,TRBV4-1,TGCGCCAGCAGCCAGGTGGGGGGGGGGCTACTGGAAACTTTCTTT,CASSQVGGGLLETFF
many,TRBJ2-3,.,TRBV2,TGTGCCAGCAGACGGGACTTTAACACAGATACGCAGTATTTT,CASRRDFNTDTQYF
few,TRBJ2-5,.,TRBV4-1,TGCGCCAGCAGCCAAGACCCGGGGTGGGGATCCCAAGAGACCCAGTACTTC,CASSQDPGWGSQETQYF
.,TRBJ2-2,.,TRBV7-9,TGTGCCAGCACCCTTGGGGGAACTAACACCGGGGAGCTGTTTTTT,CASTLGGTNTGELFF